Described below is a single T cell receptor beta chain sequence and its context. This sample is drawn from a study of blood T cell repertoires in COVID-19. Across the whole study: T cells, B-cell-depleted T cells, or PBMCs supplied cDNA or gDNA.

Authors' methods: Reference gene primer amplification gave nucleated cell count estimates. Generated by immunoSEQ multiplex PCR, the TCRdb table keeps only in-frame clones and is missing some. The V and J calls and clone size are taken from that table; D and trimming were inferred from the DNA. The sample consists of fewer than 400,000 clones, roughly 87% of them appearing once. With 8 bases removed from V and 5 bases from J, the gap between germline ends came to 18 bases. Germline values: CDR1 LNHNV, CDR2 YYDKDF (reference sequence). The CDR3 is 15 residues long. Two negative PCRs, clearance, or symptom resolution characterized the recovered Cohort 3 donors.

Sequencing input: PBMCs or T cells enriched from blood (not recorded which). The V gene is TRBV15, the J gene TRBJ1-4; no definite D call. This TCR was recovered from a woman under 30 who had recovered from COVID-19. CDR3 region: CATRETSGHNEKLFF. Written as DNA, the CDR3 is TGTGCCACCCGGGAAACGTCGGGCCACAATGAAAAACTGTTTTTT.